The entry that follows covers one T cell receptor (beta chain) sequence. This CDR3 comprises 12 residues. CDR1 and CDR2 (germline): MNHNY, SVGAGI (reference sequence). After removal of 7 bases from V and 7 bases from J, the junction contained 7 bases not matched to a gene. This entry belongs to a study of naive and memory T cell subsets. An equimolar mix of two oligonucleotides served as the beta constant-region primer for TRBC1 and TRBC2. The ligated cDNA underwent four PCR rounds using SP2 and nested alpha and beta constant-region primers. TCRdb re-analysed the UMI-ligation and nested PCR reads in MiXCR, keeping a single row per CDR3 protein. The data hold around 110,000 distinct CDR3 sequences, with approximately 37% observed a single time.

This TCR was sampled from a human donor in good health. The specimen sequenced was central memory CD4+ T cells from blood. The chain employs TRBV6-6 and TRBJ2-7, with 7 bases aligning to TRBD2. The CDR3 nucleotides read TGTGCCAGCACGGGGAGGGGAGATGAGCAGTACTTC. It yields the protein CASTGRGDEQYF.